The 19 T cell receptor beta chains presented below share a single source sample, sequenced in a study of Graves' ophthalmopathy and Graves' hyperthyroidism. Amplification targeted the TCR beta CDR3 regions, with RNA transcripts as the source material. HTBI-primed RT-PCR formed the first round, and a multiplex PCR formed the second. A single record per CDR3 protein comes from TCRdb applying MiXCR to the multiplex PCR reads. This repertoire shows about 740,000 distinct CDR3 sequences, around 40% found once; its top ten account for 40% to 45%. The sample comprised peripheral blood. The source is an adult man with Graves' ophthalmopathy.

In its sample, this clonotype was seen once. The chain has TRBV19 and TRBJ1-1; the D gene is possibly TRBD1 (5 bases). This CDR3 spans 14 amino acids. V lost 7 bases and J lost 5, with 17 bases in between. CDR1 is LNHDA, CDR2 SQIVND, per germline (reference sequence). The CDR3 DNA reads TGTGCCAGTACCGACGGGGGGGAGTTGACTGAAGCTTTCTTT. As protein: CASTDGGELTEAFF.

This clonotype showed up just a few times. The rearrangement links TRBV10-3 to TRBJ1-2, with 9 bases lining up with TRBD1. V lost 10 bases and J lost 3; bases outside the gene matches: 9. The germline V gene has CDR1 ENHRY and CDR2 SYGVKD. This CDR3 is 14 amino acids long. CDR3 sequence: CASSRGTGHYGYTF. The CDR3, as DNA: TGTGCCAGCAGCCGAGGGACAGGGCACTATGGCTACACCTTC.

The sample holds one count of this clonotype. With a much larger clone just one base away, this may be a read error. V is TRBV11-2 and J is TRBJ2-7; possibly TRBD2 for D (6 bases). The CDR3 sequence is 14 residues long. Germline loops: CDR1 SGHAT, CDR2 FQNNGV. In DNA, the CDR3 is TGTGCCGGCAGCTCCCGCGGAGGGGTCTACGAGCAGTACTTC. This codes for CAGSSRGGVYEQYF. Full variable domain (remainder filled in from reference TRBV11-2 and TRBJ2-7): EAGVAQSPRYKIIEKRQSVAFWCNPISGHATLYWYQQILGQGPKLLIQFQNNGVVDDSQLPKDRFSAERLKGVDSTLKIQPAKLEDSAVYLCAGSSRGGVYEQYFGPGTRLTVT.

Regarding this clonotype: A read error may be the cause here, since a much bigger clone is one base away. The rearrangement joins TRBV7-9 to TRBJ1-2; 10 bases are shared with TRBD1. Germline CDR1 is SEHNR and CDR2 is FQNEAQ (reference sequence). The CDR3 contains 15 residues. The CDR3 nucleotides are TGTGCCAGCAGCAAGAAGACAGGGGGCGCGGATGGCTACATCTTC. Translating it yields CASSKKTGGADGYIF.

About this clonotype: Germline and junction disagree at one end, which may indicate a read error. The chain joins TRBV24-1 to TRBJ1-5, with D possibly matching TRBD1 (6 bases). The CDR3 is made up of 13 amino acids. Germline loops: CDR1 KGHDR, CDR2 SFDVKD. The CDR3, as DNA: TGTGCCAGCAGCCGGGACACGGCTCAGTCCCAGCATTTT. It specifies CASSRDTAQSQHF.

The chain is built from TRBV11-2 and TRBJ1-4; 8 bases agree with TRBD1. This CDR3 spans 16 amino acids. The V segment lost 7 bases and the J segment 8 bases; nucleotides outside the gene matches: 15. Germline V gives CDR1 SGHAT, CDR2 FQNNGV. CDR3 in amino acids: CASNQSRGPLGEKLFF. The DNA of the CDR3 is TGTGCCAGCAACCAATCCAGGGGGCCCTTGGGGGAAAAACTGTTTTTT. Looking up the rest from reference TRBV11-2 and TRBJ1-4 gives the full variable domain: EAGVAQSPRYKIIEKRQSVAFWCNPISGHATLYWYQQILGQGPKLLIQFQNNGVVDDSQLPKDRFSAERLKGVDSTLKIQPAKLEDSAVYLCASNQSRGPLGEKLFFGSGTQLSVL.

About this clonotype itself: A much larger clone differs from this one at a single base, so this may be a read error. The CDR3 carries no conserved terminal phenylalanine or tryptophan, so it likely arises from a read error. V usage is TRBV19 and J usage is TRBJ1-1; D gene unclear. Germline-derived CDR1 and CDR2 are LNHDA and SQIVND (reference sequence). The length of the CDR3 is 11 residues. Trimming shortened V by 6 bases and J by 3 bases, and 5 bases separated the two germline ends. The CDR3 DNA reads TGTGCCAGTAGGGCGGACACTGAAGCTTTCTCT. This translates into CASRADTEAFS.

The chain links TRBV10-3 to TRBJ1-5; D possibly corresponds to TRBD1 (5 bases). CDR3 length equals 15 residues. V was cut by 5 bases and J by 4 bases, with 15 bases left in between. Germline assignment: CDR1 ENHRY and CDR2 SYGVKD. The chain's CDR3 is CAISYLGGENQPQHF. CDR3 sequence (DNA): TGTGCCATCAGTTACCTGGGGGGGGAGAATCAGCCCCAGCATTTT.

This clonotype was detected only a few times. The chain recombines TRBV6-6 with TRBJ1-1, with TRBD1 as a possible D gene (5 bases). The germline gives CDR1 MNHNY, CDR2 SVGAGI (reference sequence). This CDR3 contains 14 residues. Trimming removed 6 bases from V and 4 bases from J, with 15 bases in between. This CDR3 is CASRLQGRSTEAFF. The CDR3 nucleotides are TGTGCCAGCAGACTCCAGGGTCGTAGCACTGAAGCTTTCTTT.

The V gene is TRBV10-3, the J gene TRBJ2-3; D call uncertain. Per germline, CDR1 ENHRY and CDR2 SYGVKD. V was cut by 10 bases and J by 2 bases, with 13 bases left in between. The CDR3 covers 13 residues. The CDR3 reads CASSPDFTDTQYF. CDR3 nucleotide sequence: TGTGCCAGCTCACCCGACTTCACAGATACGCAGTATTTT.

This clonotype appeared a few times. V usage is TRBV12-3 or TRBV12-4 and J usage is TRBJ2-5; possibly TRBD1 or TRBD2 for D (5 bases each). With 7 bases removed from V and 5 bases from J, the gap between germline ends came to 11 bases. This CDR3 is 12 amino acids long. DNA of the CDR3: TGTGCCAGCATCGGGGCAGAGGAGACCCAGTACTTC. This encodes CASIGAEETQYF.

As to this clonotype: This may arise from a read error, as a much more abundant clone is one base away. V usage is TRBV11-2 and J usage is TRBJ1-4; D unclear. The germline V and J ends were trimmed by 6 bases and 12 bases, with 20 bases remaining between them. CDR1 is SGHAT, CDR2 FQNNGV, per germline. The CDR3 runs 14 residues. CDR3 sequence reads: CASSPSPGEPELFF. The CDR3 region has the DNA TGTGCCAGCAGTCCCTCCCCCGGTGAGCCGGAACTGTTTTTT.

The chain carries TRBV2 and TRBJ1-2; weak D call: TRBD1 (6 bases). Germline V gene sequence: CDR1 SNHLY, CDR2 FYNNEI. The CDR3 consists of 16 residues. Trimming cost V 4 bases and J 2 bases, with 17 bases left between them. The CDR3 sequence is CASSARGGGGNYGYTF. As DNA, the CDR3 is TGTGCCAGCAGTGCCAGGGGTGGGGGGGGAAACTATGGCTACACCTTC. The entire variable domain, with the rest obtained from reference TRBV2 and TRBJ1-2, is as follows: EPEVTQTPSHQVTQMGQEVILRCVPISNHLYFYWYRQILGQKVEFLVSFYNNEISEKSEIFDDQFSVERPDGSNFTLKIRSTKLEDSAMYFCASSARGGGGNYGYTFGSGTRLTVV.

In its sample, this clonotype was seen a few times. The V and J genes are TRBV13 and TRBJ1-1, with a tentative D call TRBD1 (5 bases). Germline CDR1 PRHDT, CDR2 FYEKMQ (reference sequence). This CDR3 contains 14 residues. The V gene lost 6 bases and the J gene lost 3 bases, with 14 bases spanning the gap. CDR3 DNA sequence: TGTGCCAGCAGTTACAGGCCTCGGGACACTGAAGCTTTCTTT. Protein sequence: CASSYRPRDTEAFF.

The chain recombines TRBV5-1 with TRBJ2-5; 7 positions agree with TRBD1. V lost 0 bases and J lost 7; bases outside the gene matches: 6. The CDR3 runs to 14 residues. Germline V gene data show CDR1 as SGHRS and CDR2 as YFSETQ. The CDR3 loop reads CASSLADRSATQYF. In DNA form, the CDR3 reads TGCGCCAGCAGCTTGGCGGACAGGTCGGCGACCCAGTACTTC.

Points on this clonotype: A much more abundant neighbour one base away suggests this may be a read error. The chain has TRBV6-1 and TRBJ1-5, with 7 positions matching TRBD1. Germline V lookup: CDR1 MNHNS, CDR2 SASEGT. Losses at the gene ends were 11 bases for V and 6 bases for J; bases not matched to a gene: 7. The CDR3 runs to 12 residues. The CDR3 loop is CAGTGVSQPQHF. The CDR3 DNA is TGTGCCGGCACAGGGGTGAGTCAGCCCCAGCATTTT.

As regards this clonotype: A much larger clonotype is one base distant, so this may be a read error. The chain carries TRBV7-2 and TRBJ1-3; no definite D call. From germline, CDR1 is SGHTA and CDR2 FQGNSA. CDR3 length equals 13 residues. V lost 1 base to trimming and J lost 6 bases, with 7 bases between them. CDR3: CASSLGTTNTIYF. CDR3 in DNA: TGTGCCAGCAGCTTAGGGACGACAAACACCATATATTTT.

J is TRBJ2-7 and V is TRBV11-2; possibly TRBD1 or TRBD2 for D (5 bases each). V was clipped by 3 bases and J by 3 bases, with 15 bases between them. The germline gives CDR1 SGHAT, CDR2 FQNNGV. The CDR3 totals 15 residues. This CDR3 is CASSLRGGLVYEQYF. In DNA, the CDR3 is TGTGCCAGCAGCTTGAGGGGCGGATTAGTCTACGAGCAGTACTTC.

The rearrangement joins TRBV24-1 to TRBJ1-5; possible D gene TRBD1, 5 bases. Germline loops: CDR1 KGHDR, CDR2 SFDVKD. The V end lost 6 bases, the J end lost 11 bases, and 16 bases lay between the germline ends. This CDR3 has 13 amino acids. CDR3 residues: CATSPAGGETQHF. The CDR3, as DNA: TGTGCCACCAGTCCAGCGGGAGGGGAGACCCAGCATTTT.